This section outlines one T cell receptor (beta chain) sequence together with its context. This specimen comes from a study of molecular identifiers for immune sequencing clone quantification. Overall study context: Replicate runs used RNA from roughly 20,000 or 100,000 naive CD8 cells, which was split five ways into aliquots, and four of those aliquots were then sequenced.

The CDR3 loop spans 14 amino acids. Germline V gives CDR1 SGDLS, CDR2 YYNGEE. With V trimmed by 0 bases and J by 6 bases, 1 base remained unmatched. Input for naive CD8 libraries was roughly 19,000 to 1,100,000 sorted cells; the RNA fraction used was 10%, 30% or 50%. TCRdb re-derived calls from the PCR reads in MiXCR, one entry per CDR3 protein. The sample includes some 650,000 distinct CDR3 sequences, approximately 20% seen only once; the top ten take 0.85%. The receptor's source is a human donor in good health. Some libraries in this study had Jurkat cell RNA spiked in. The source material was naive CD8+ T cells from blood, with Jurkat cell RNA spiked in. The subset denotes: FACS-sorted CD8+CD4-CCR7+CD45RA+ naive T cells. This rearrangement joins TRBV9 to TRBJ2-2; 8 bases match TRBD1. The CDR3 reads CASSVGQGSGELFF. DNA of the CDR3: TGTGCCAGCAGCGTAGGACAGGGGTCCGGGGAGCTGTTTTTT.